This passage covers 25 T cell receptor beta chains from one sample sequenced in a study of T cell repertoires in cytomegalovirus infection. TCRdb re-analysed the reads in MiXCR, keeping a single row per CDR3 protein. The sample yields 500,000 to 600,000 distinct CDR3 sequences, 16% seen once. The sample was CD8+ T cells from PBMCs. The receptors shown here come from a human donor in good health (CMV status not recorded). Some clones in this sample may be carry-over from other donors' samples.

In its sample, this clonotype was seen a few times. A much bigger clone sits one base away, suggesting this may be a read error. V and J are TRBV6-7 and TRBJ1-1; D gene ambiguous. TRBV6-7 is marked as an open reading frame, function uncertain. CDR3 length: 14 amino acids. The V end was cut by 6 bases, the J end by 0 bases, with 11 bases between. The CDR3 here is CASSPLGMNTEAFF. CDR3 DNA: TGTGCCAGCAGCCCCCTCGGGATGAACACTGAAGCTTTCTTT.

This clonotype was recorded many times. The CDR3 sequence is CASSLGEGSGTYNEQFF. The CDR3 bases are TGCGCCAGCAGCTTGGGGGAAGGGAGTGGGACCTACAATGAGCAGTTCTTC. V and J are TRBV5-1 and TRBJ2-1, with D perhaps matching TRBD2 (5 bases). CDR3 length: 17 residues. V was shortened by 0 bases and J by 2 bases, with 15 bases between the two germline ends. Germline CDR1 and CDR2: SGHRS and YFSETQ.

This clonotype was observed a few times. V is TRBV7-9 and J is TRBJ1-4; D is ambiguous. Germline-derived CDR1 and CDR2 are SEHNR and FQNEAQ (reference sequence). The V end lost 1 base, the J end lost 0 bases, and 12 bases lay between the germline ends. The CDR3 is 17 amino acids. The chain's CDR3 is CASSLGEGDSTNEKLFF. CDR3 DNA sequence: TGTGCCAGCAGCTTAGGAGAAGGCGATTCAACTAATGAAAAACTGTTTTTT.

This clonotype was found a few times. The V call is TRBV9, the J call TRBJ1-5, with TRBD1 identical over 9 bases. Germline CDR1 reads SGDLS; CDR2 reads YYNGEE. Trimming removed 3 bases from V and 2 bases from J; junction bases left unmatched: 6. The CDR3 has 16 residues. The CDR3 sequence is CASSAGTGSRNQPQHF. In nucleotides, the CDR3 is TGTGCCAGCAGCGCCGGGACAGGGTCTCGCAATCAGCCCCAGCATTTT.

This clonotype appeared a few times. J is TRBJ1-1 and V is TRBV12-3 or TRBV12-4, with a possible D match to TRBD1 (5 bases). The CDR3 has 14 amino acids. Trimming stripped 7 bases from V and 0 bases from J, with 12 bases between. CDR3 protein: CASIPGGLNTEAFF. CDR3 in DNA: TGTGCCAGCATCCCGGGGGGTCTGAACACTGAAGCTTTCTTT.

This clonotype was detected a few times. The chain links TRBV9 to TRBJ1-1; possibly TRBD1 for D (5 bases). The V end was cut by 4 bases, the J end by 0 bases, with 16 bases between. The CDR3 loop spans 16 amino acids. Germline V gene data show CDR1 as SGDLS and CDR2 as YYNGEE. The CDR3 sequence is CASSPGGGELNTEAFF. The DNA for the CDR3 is TGTGCCAGCAGCCCCGGAGGAGGGGAGCTGAACACTGAAGCTTTCTTT. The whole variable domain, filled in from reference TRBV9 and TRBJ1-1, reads DSGVTQTPKHLITATGQRVTLRCSPRSGDLSVYWYQQSLDQGLQFLIQYYNGEERAKGNILERFSAQQFPDLHSELNLSSLELGDSALYFCASSPGGGELNTEAFFGQGTRLTVV.

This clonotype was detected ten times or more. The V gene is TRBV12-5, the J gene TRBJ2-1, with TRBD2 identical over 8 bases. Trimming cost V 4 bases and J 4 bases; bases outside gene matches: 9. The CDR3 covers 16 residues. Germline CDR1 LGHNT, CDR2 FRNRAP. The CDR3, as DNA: TGTGCTAGTGGTTCCACCGGGGGGGCCACGTACAATGAGCAGTTCTTC. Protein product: CASGSTGGATYNEQFF.

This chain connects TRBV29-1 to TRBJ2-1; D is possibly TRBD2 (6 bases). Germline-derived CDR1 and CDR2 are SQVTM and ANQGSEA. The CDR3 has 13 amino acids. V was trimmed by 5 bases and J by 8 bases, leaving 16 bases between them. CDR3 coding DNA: TGCAGCGTTCCATGGGGACTTATAGATGAGCAGTTCTTC. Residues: CSVPWGLIDEQFF.

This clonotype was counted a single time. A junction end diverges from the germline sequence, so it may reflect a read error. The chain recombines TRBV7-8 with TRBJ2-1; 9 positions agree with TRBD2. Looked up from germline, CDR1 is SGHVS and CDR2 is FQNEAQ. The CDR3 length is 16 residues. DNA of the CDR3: TGTGCAAGCAGCACCCCGACTAGCGGTTTAATCAATGAGCAGTTCTTC. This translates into CASSTPTSGLINEQFF.

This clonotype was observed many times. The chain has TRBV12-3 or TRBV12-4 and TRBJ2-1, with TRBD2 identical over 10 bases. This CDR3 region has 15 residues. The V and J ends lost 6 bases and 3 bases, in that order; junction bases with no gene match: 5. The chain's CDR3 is CASRRTSGIYNEQFF. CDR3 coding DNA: TGTGCCAGCAGACGGACTAGCGGAATCTACAATGAGCAGTTCTTC.

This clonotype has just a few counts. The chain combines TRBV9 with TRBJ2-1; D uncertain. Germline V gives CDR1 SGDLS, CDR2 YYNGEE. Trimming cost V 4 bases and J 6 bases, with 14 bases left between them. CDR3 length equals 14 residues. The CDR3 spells CASSPDGHGNEQFF. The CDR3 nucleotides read TGTGCCAGCAGCCCGGATGGGCATGGCAATGAGCAGTTCTTC.

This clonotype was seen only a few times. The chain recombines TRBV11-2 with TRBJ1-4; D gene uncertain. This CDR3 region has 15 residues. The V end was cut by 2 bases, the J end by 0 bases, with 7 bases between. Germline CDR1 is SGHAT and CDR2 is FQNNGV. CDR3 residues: CASSLSTATNEKLFF. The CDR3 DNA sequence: TGTGCCAGCAGCTTATCGACTGCAACTAATGAAAAACTGTTTTTT.

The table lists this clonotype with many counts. The CDR3 region is CASSRTSGLSSYEQYF. CDR3 coding DNA: TGTGCCAGCAGCCGGACTAGCGGCCTGAGCTCCTACGAGCAGTACTTC. The chain is built from TRBV7-2 and TRBJ2-7; TRBD2 matches at 10 bases. Trimming took 5 bases from V and 0 from J; bases not matched to a gene: 7. The CDR3 is 16 amino acids. Germline loops: CDR1 SGHTA, CDR2 FQGNSA.

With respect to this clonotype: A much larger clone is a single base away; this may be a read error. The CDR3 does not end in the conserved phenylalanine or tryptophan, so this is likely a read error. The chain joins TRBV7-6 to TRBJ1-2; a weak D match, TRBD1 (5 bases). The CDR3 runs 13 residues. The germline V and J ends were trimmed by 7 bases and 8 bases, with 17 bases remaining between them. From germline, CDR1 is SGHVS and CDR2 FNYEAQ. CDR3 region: CASTPGGGNGYTL. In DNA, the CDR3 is TGTGCCAGCACCCCAGGTGGGGGGAACGGCTACACCTTA.

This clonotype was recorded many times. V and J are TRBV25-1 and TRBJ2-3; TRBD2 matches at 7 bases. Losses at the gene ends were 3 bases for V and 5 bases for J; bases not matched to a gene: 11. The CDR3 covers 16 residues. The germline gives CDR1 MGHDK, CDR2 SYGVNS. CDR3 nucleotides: TGTGCCAGCAGTGACCAGGAGGCGGGAGCGGGAGATACGCAGTATTTT. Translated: CASSDQEAGAGDTQYF.

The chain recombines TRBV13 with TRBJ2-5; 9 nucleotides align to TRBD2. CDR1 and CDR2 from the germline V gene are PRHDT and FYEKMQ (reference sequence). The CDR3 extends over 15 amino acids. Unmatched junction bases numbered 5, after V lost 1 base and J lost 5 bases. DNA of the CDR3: TGTGCCAGCAGCTTAGTAGCGGGAGCTGAGGAGACCCAGTACTTC. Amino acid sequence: CASSLVAGAEETQYF. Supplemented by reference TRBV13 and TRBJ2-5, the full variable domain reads AAGVIQSPRHLIKEKRETATLKCYPIPRHDTVYWYQQGPGQDPQFLISFYEKMQSDKGSIPDRFSAQQFSDYHSELNMSSLELGDSALYFCASSLVAGAEETQYFGPGTRLLVL.

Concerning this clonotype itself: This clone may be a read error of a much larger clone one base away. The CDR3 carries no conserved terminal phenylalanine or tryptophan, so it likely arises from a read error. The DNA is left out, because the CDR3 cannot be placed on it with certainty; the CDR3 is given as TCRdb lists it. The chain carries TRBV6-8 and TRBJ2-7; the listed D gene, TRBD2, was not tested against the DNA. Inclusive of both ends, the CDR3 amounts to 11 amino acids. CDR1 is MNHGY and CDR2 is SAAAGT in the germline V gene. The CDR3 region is CASSLVTSGNL.

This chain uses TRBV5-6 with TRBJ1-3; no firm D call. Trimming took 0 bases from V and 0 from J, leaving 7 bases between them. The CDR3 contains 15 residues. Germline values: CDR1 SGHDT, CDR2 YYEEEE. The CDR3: CASSLEFSSGNTIYF. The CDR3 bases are TGTGCCAGCAGCTTGGAATTTAGCTCTGGAAACACCATATATTTT.

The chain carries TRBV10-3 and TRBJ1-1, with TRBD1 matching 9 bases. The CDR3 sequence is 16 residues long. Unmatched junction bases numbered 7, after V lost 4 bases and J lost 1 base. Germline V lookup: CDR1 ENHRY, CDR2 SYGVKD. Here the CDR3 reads CAISGVPGQGNTEAFF. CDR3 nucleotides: TGTGCCATCAGTGGCGTACCGGGACAGGGGAACACTGAAGCTTTCTTT.

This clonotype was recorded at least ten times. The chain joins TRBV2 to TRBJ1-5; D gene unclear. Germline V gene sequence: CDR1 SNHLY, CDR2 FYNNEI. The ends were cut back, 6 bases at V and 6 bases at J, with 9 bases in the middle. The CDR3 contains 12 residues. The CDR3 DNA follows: TGTGCCAGCAGCGAGGGCGGTCAGCCCCAGCATTTT. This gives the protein CASSEGGQPQHF. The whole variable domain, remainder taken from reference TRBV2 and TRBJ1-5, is EPEVTQTPSHQVTQMGQEVILRCVPISNHLYFYWYRQILGQKVEFLVSFYNNEISEKSEIFDDQFSVERPDGSNFTLKIRSTKLEDSAMYFCASSEGGQPQHFGDGTRLSIL.

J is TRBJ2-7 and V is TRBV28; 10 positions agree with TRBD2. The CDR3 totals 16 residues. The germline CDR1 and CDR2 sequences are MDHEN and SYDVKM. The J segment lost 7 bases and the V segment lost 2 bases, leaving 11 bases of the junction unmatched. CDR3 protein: CASSLRGTSVPSEQYF. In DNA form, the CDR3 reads TGTGCCAGCAGTTTACGCGGGACTAGCGTCCCTTCTGAGCAGTACTTC.

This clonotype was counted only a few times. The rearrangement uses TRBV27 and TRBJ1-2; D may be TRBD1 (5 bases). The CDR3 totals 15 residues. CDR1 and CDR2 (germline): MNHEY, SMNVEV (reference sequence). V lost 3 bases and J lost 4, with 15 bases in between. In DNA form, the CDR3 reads TGTGCCAGCAGTTTCCACCAGGGCAACCCCTATGGCTACACCTTC. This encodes CASSFHQGNPYGYTF.

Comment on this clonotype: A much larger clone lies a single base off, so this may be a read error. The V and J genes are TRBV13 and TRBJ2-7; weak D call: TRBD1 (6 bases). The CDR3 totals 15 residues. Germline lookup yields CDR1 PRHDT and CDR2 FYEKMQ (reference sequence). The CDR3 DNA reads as TGTGCCAGCAGCTTACAGGGCAGGGGCTCCTACGTGCAGTACTTC. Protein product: CASSLQGRGSYVQYF.

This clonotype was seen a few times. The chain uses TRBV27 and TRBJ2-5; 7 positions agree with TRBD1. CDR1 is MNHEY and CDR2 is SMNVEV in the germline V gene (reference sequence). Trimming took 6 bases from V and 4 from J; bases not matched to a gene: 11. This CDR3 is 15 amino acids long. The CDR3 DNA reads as TGTGCCAGCAGAGCGATTTGGGACAGTAGAGAGACCCAGTACTTC. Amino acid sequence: CASRAIWDSRETQYF.

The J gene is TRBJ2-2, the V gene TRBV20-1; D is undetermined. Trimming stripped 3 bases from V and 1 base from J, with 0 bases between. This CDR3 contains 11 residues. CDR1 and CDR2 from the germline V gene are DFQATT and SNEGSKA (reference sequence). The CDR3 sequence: CSARNTGELFF. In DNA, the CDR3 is TGCAGTGCTAGGAACACCGGGGAGCTGTTTTTT.